This T cell receptor (beta chain) derives from a study of blood T cell repertoires in COVID-19 (dated by TCRdb to between 2020 and 2021). Study-wide context: The collaborator samples originated in the United States, Italy and Spain and spanned the acute and convalescent phases of COVID-19. The prospective study material was composed of cDNA or gDNA derived from T cells, B-cell-depleted T cells, or PBMCs. Deeply sampled blood TCRbeta repertoires from subjects exposed to, actively infected with, or recovered from COVID-19 were included in the dataset. Samples came from the ongoing ImmuneRACE study (first 160 participants) plus 1,254 subjects from 6 global collaborators. Where available, HLA class I and class II types were obtained from metadata supplied by the sample provider rather than from assay-based typing. The sample metadata nearly always contained a de-identified subject ID, COVID-19 status, age in years and sex. The repertoires were released in a freely available public database intended as a resource for research on the immune response to SARS-CoV-2.

In the prospective study, participants were roughly 18 to 89 years old, resided in about two dozen geographic areas of the United States, and were enrolled through a virtual design. Cohort assignment in the prospective study relied on participant-reported clinical history from a screening survey and a study questionnaire. In the prospective study, whole blood, serum and a nasopharyngeal or oropharyngeal swab were collected from each participant by mobile phlebotomists. Prospective study participants could optionally give additional blood draws and questionnaires over an approximately two-month period. Blood samples from the prospective study were shipped frozen or at room temperature prior to DNA extraction. This clone was counted a few times. Its antigen target is currently unknown. Per-base quality was not reported, and no clone a single base away is much larger than it. TCRbeta CDR3 regions were amplified from genomic DNA using the immunoSEQ Assay, a bias-controlled multiplex PCR. On the study's bioinformatics: The number of nucleated cells in each sample was estimated by amplification of reference gene primers within the assay. To quantify the absolute abundance of each unique TCRbeta CDR3 rearrangement, sequence reads were collapsed and filtered. Productive Simpson clonality was computed per sample as the square root of Simpson's diversity index over productive rearrangements. As stored in TCRdb, this immuneACCESS dataset retains in-frame rearrangements with V and J assigned. A fraction of the clones does not appear; measured against another copy, unresolved V genes explain less than half of the discrepancy, and the remainder lacks a known reason. From that table come the V and J calls and clone size; the DNA was used to work out D and trimming. The sample includes around 240,000 clones, with approximately 91% observed a single time. 0.95% to 1.5% of the sample is in the top ten clones.

Here is what the overall study found, with its caveats: The quantity of clinical and demographic metadata differed by source and by participant and was supplied without curation.

This clonotype originated in a human donor in a cohort exposed to, infected with or recovered from COVID-19 (not recorded which). The donor label of this sample is uncertain. Input material: PBMCs or T cells enriched from blood (not recorded which).

The CDR3 protein: CATSDPRQGVNEQFF. In nucleotide form, the sequence is TGTGCCACCAGTGACCCCCGACAGGGGGTGAATGAGCAGTTCTTC. This sequence uses TRBV24-1 and TRBJ2-1; 9 central bases correspond to TRBD1. Clipping removes 4 bases from V and 7 bases from J, with 7 as the unmatched junction base count. Including cysteine and phenylalanine, the CDR3 has 15 amino acids. The DNA shown is the 45-base CDR3, in frame from base 1. CDR1 and CDR2 (KGHDR, SFDVKD) derive from the germline V gene.